Below are 17 T cell receptor beta chains sequenced from a single sample in a study of cytomegalovirus exposure and HLA in healthy donors. PCR used 60 Vbeta primers and 13 Jbeta primers. Profiled with immunoSEQ multiplex PCR; TCRdb holds only in-frame clones, not every one. The table has 150,000 to 200,000 clones, over 65% seen once. The material sequenced was PBMCs. The receptors come from a female donor in good health and CMV-seronegative.

The chain uses TRBV27 and TRBJ1-1; TRBD1 aligns across 10 bases. The CDR3 spans 15 residues. The V and J ends lost 8 bases and 5 bases, in that order; junction bases with no gene match: 11. Germline CDR1 is MNHEY and CDR2 is SMNVEV (reference sequence). The CDR3 DNA reads TGTGCCAGCCGGGCCCCCCGGGGACAGGGGACTGAAGCTTTCTTT. It encodes CASRAPRGQGTEAFF.

In its sample, this clone was seen a few times. The rearrangement uses TRBV6-5 and TRBJ1-2; tentatively, D is TRBD1 (5 bases). V lost 5 bases and J lost 9, with 16 bases in between. The length of the CDR3 is 13 residues. Germline assignment: CDR1 MNHEY and CDR2 SVGAGI. The CDR3 DNA reads TGTGCCAGCAGTCCCGGCCGTGGGGCCCGCTACACCTTC. It encodes CASSPGRGARYTF.

V gene TRBV5-1 combines with J gene TRBJ2-5; a weak D match, TRBD1 (6 bases). V was trimmed by 7 bases and J by 5 bases, leaving 15 bases between them. The CDR3 totals 13 residues. Germline lookup yields CDR1 SGHRS and CDR2 YFSETQ. The CDR3 DNA is TGCGCCAGCTCTCGTGGGGGCTCGGAGACCCAGTACTTC. Its protein is CASSRGGSETQYF.

The genes are TRBV12-2 and TRBJ2-7; TRBD2, the table's D call, lacks a check against the DNA. TRBV12-2 is designated a pseudogene. The CDR3 spans 17 residues. The DNA of the CDR3 is TGTGCAAGTCGCTTAGAGGTGACTAGCTCACCGAAATACGAGCAGTACTTC. Translated: CASRLEVTSSPKYEQYF.

This clone appeared a few times. The genes are TRBV6-5 and TRBJ2-2; maybe TRBD2 (5 bases). Germline assignment: CDR1 MNHEY and CDR2 SVGAGI. The V and J ends lost 6 bases and 5 bases respectively, with 7 bases between them. The CDR3 is 12 amino acids. The CDR3 DNA sequence: TGTGCCAGCAGCCGGGATACCGGGGAGCTGTTTTTT. This gives the protein CASSRDTGELFF.

The chain carries TRBV11-2 and TRBJ2-1, with a weak D call TRBD2 (7 bases). From germline, CDR1 is SGHAT and CDR2 FQNNGV. Trimming shortened V by 2 bases and J by 5 bases, and 19 bases separated the two germline ends. This CDR3 comprises 17 residues. CDR3 loop: CASSLHGWGGADNEQFF. DNA of the CDR3: TGTGCCAGCAGCTTACACGGATGGGGGGGGGCCGACAATGAGCAGTTCTTC. The whole variable domain, filled in from reference TRBV11-2 and TRBJ2-1, reads EAGVAQSPRYKIIEKRQSVAFWCNPISGHATLYWYQQILGQGPKLLIQFQNNGVVDDSQLPKDRFSAERLKGVDSTLKIQPAKLEDSAVYLCASSLHGWGGADNEQFFGPGTRLTVL.

V and J are TRBV6-5 and TRBJ1-4; a possible D gene is TRBD1 (5 bases). The CDR3 covers 14 residues. V lost 6 bases and J lost 5, with 13 bases in between. CDR1 is MNHEY, CDR2 SVGAGI, per germline. CDR3 bases: TGTGCCAGCAGGGTGACAGCCGAGAATGAAAAACTGTTTTTT. This translates into CASRVTAENEKLFF.

The chain links TRBV9 to TRBJ2-1, with 16 bases aligning to TRBD2. This CDR3 has 17 amino acids. Germline values: CDR1 SGDLS, CDR2 YYNGEE. The V and J ends lost 5 bases and 7 bases, in that order; junction bases with no gene match: 9. The CDR3 protein is CASSVGLAGGLGNEQFF. DNA for the CDR3: TGTGCCAGCAGTGTGGGACTAGCGGGAGGGTTGGGAAATGAGCAGTTCTTC.

The gene calls are TRBV7-2 and TRBJ2-7, with unresolved D. The CDR3 is 15 amino acids. Between the trimmed V and J ends, which lost 5 bases and 3 bases, there was a span of 17 bases. Per germline, CDR1 SGHTA and CDR2 FQGNSA. CDR3 sequence reads: CASSPRTETRYEQYF. The CDR3, as DNA: TGTGCCAGCAGCCCCCGTACCGAAACGCGCTACGAGCAGTACTTC.

The chain uses TRBV6-5 and TRBJ1-1, with D unclear. Germline V gene lookup returns CDR1 MNHEY and CDR2 SVGAGI. The CDR3 is 14 amino acids. V was clipped by 4 bases and J by 1 base, with 10 bases between them. The CDR3 region is CASSLAGTNTEAFF. Here the CDR3 DNA reads TGTGCCAGCAGTTTAGCCGGAACGAACACTGAAGCTTTCTTT.

The chain recombines TRBV25-1 with TRBJ1-2; D may be TRBD1 (6 bases). Trimming took off 6 bases at V and 2 bases at J, with 22 bases between the two ends. The CDR3 is 17 amino acids. Germline values: CDR1 MGHDK, CDR2 SYGVNS. CDR3 sequence (DNA): TGTGCCAGCAGGAGTCCTGCCCAACAGGGAGCCAACTATGGCTACACCTTC. This encodes CASRSPAQQGANYGYTF.

V and J are TRBV19 and TRBJ1-1; tentatively, D is TRBD1 (6 bases). Between the trimmed V and J ends, which lost 7 bases and 5 bases, there was a span of 17 bases. The germline CDR1 and CDR2 sequences are LNHDA and SQIVND (reference sequence). The CDR3 has 14 amino acids. The CDR3 loop is CASTPGGRRTEAFF. The DNA for the CDR3 is TGTGCCAGTACTCCCGGGGGGCGACGAACTGAAGCTTTCTTT.

The chain is built from TRBV6-1 and TRBJ2-1; 11 positions agree with TRBD2. V was clipped by 7 bases and J by 4 bases; unmatched bases: 3. Germline V lookup: CDR1 MNHNS, CDR2 SASEGT. This CDR3 has 14 residues. The CDR3 DNA follows: TGTGCCAGCACACTAGCGGGGGAGTACAATGAGCAGTTCTTC. This gives the protein CASTLAGEYNEQFF.

V gene TRBV4-3 combines with J gene TRBJ2-2; 8 bases fit TRBD2. With 0 bases clipped from V and 4 bases from J, the junction kept 10 bases outside the gene matches. Germline CDR1 reads LGHNA; CDR2 reads YSLEER. The CDR3 contains 18 residues. CDR3 loop: CASSQDRGPRGGTGELFF. In DNA, the CDR3 is TGCGCCAGCAGCCAAGATAGAGGCCCTCGGGGGGGCACCGGGGAGCTGTTTTTT.

The rearrangement uses TRBV20-1 and TRBJ2-5; weak D call: TRBD2 (6 bases). Germline V CDR1 and CDR2: DFQATT, SNEGSKA (reference sequence). V was pared by 5 bases and J by 3 bases, with 7 bases between. This CDR3 is built from 11 residues. CDR3 sequence (DNA): TGCAGTGCTGGACTAAAAGAGACCCAGTACTTC. Amino acid sequence: CSAGLKETQYF.

J is TRBJ1-1 and V is TRBV4-3; TRBD1 aligns across 7 bases. CDR3 length: 13 residues. From germline, CDR1 is LGHNA and CDR2 YSLEER. The V segment lost 4 bases and the J segment 6 bases; nucleotides outside the gene matches: 5. The CDR3 loop is CASSRTGVSEAFF. CDR3 in DNA: TGCGCCAGCAGCCGAACAGGGGTCTCTGAAGCTTTCTTT.

V and J are TRBV6-4 and TRBJ2-3; TRBD2 matches at 10 bases. This CDR3 is 15 amino acids long. Germline values: CDR1 MRHNA, CDR2 SNTAGT. With V trimmed by 2 bases and J by 6 bases, 5 bases remained unmatched. The CDR3 is CASSDRLAGDDTQYF. CDR3 bases: TGTGCCAGCAGTGACCGGCTAGCGGGGGACGATACGCAGTATTTT.